The T cell receptor beta chain described here comes from a study of shared clonotypes between healthy human individuals. Broader study findings: Clonotypes shared by all four donors outscored non-shared clonotypes in generation probability. A few donors shared 5% to 5.5% of their naive CD4 clonotypes.

Genomic DNA per cell subset filled all wells of several immunoSEQ plates. Sequenced by immunoSEQ multiplex PCR; TCRdb stores in-frame clones only, minus some. Of hundreds of thousands of clones listed, more than 60% are singletons. With respect to this clone: Its target is unknown.

The CDR3 sequence is 14 residues long. V lost 4 bases and J 5 bases, leaving 14 bases between the germline ends. Germline-derived CDR1 and CDR2 are SGHTS and YDEGEE. The source material was memory CD4+ T cells sorted from blood. Noted subset: CD45RA-negative fraction. V usage is TRBV5-8 and J usage is TRBJ2-3, with D tentatively TRBD1 (7 bases). This sequence originates from a man aged 25 to 40 in good health. Written as DNA, the CDR3 is TGTGCCAGCAGCATTGGGCAGGGGGGAGATACGCAGTATTTT. Its translation is CASSIGQGGDTQYF.